Following are 13 T cell receptor beta chains from one sample sequenced in a study. TCRdb processed the 5' RACE reads anew with MiXCR; each CDR3 protein has one entry. This table has 45,000 to 60,000 distinct CDR3 sequences, around 24% appearing once. What was sequenced was tumor-infiltrating naive CD4+ T cells sorted from the breast tumor. Sample subset: naive CD4+ T cells, CD4+CD45RA+CD25-. Receptors originate from a female donor with breast cancer.

The chain uses TRBV6-5 and TRBJ2-1, with TRBD2 identical over 10 bases. This CDR3 is built from 15 residues. With V trimmed by 8 bases and J by 3 bases, 7 bases remained unmatched. Per the germline V gene, CDR1 is MNHEY and CDR2 is SVGAGI. CDR3 DNA: TGTGCCAGCGGAAGCGGGAGGGCCGTCTACAATGAGCAGTTCTTC. Its protein is CASGSGRAVYNEQFF.

This clonotype was observed many times. The chain combines TRBV7-6 with TRBJ1-1; D gene uncertain. This CDR3 region has 14 residues. Trimming shortened V by 5 bases and J by 0 bases, and 10 bases separated the two germline ends. Germline CDR1 is SGHVS and CDR2 is FNYEAQ. CDR3 DNA sequence: TGTGCCAGCAGCCCGTTGCGGATGAACACTGAAGCTTTCTTT. It translates to CASSPLRMNTEAFF.

This rearrangement joins TRBV11-2 to TRBJ1-2; the match to TRBD1 covers 10 bases. CDR1 is SGHAT, CDR2 FQNNGV, per germline. This CDR3 region has 15 residues. V lost 4 bases, J lost 8 bases, and 10 bases stayed unmatched. The CDR3 DNA sequence: TGTGCCAGCAGCTCCGACAGGGGGCGACTCGGGGGCTACACCTTC. It specifies CASSSDRGRLGGYTF.

The chain recombines TRBV4-1 with TRBJ1-3; D gene uncertain. This CDR3 region has 17 residues. Germline loops: CDR1 MGHRA, CDR2 YSYEKL. The ends were cut back, 0 bases at V and 0 bases at J, with 12 bases in the middle. CDR3 DNA sequence: TGCGCCAGCAGCCAAGATTTCCACTCGCTCTCTGGAAACACCATATATTTT. Protein product: CASSQDFHSLSGNTIYF.

This clonotype was detected a few times. V usage is TRBV6-2 or TRBV6-3 and J usage is TRBJ2-2; D ambiguous. CDR1 is MNHEY and CDR2 is SVGEGT in the germline V gene. V dropped 6 bases and J dropped 2 bases, with 7 bases sitting between them. CDR3 length: 13 amino acids. Here the CDR3 reads CASSLVNTGELFF. The CDR3 nucleotides are TGTGCCAGCAGCCTGGTCAACACCGGGGAGCTGTTTTTT.

This clonotype was recorded many times. This chain's CDR3 is CATSDFSGVGTYNEQFF. In DNA form, the CDR3 reads TGTGCCACCAGTGATTTCTCGGGAGTAGGCACCTACAATGAGCAGTTCTTC. J is TRBJ2-1 and V is TRBV24-1; TRBD2 might be the D (6 bases). The CDR3 is made up of 17 amino acids. Germline-derived CDR1 and CDR2 are KGHDR and SFDVKD. Deletions cut 1 base from V and 2 bases from J, with 14 bases between.

The gene calls are TRBV29-1 and TRBJ2-7; TRBD1 matches 8 bases. This CDR3 comprises 13 residues. V lost 7 bases to trimming and J lost 0 bases; unmatched junction nucleotides: 5. The germline CDR1 and CDR2 sequences are SQVTM and ANQGSEA. The CDR3 reads CSARQGSSYEQYF. CDR3 sequence (DNA): TGCAGCGCCCGACAGGGGTCCTCCTACGAGCAGTACTTC.

The chain joins TRBV6-6 to TRBJ2-7; maybe TRBD1 (6 bases). This CDR3 is built from 16 residues. In germline, CDR1 is MNHNY, CDR2 SVGAGI (reference sequence). Trimming took off 0 bases at V and 0 bases at J, with 12 bases between the two ends. The CDR3 sequence: CASSYSDLGASYEQYF. The CDR3 region has the DNA TGTGCCAGCAGTTACTCTGATTTGGGGGCCTCCTACGAGCAGTACTTC.

The CDR3 sequence is CASSELANTGELFF. CDR3 nucleotide sequence: TGTGCCAGCAGTGAACTAGCGAACACCGGGGAGCTGTTTTTT. The V and J genes are TRBV2 and TRBJ2-2, with D hard to call. Trimming stripped 2 bases from V and 0 bases from J, with 4 bases between. There are 14 residues in the CDR3. Germline-derived CDR1 and CDR2 are SNHLY and FYNNEI.

This clonotype has a count of ten or more. V and J are TRBV5-1 and TRBJ2-6, with TRBD1 as a possible D gene (6 bases). The CDR3 covers 18 residues. The germline V gene has CDR1 SGHRS and CDR2 YFSETQ. V shed 1 base and J shed 0 bases, with 14 bases lying between them. CDR3 DNA sequence: TGCGCCAGCAGCTTGTCCGGGACACAGGTCTCTGGGGCCAACGTCCTGACTTTC. This translates into CASSLSGTQVSGANVLTF.

The rearrangement joins TRBV7-6 to TRBJ1-2; 8 nucleotides align to TRBD1. The CDR3 spans 15 residues. CDR1 and CDR2 from the germline V gene are SGHVS and FNYEAQ. Trimming removed 5 bases from V and 6 bases from J; junction bases left unmatched: 11. The CDR3 nucleotides read TGTGCCAGCAGCAGCCGACAGGGGACAGCGGATGGCTACACCTTC. It specifies CASSSRQGTADGYTF.

This clonotype was seen many times. This chain links TRBV12-3 or TRBV12-4 with TRBJ1-2, with D hard to call. The CDR3 extends over 13 amino acids. V lost 3 bases to trimming and J lost 8 bases, with 13 bases between them. The DNA for the CDR3 is TGTGCCAGCAGTTTTGACCGGAGAGGCGGCTACACCTTC. It translates to CASSFDRRGGYTF.

This clonotype was counted at least ten times. The chain joins TRBV7-9 to TRBJ2-3, with 8 bases fitting TRBD2. Germline CDR1 SEHNR, CDR2 FQNEAQ (reference sequence). This CDR3 comprises 15 residues. The junction had 10 bases not matched to a gene; V was cut back by 4 bases and J by 7 bases. The CDR3 DNA reads as TGTGCCAGCAGCTCCGCGGGACTAGTTATAAATACGCAGTATTTT. Translation gives CASSSAGLVINTQYF.